The T cell receptor (beta chain) under discussion was sequenced for a study of blood T cell repertoires in COVID-19. Study overall: All recovered Cohort 3 donors got two negative PCRs, got clearance, or saw symptom resolution. T cells, B-cell-depleted T cells, or PBMCs supplied cDNA or gDNA.

CDR3 size: 18 residues. In the authors' workflow: Reference gene primer amplification yielded estimated nucleated cell counts. Assay: immunoSEQ multiplex PCR; the TCRdb copy retains only in-frame clones and omits some. The V and J calls and clone size come from that table; D and trimming were worked out from the DNA. In the table there are 250,000 to 300,000 clones, 85% to 90% of which are singletons. Sequenced sample: PBMCs or T cells enriched from blood (not recorded which). The TCR was taken from a woman aged 60-75 years in a cohort exposed to, infected with or recovered from COVID-19 (not recorded which). The chain uses TRBV21-1 and TRBJ1-5; TRBD1 is the table's D call and was not checked against the DNA. TRBV21-1 is flagged as a pseudogene. CDR3 region: CASTAGTDTFTGNQPQHF. CDR3 bases: TGTGCCAGCACCGCCGGGACAGATACTTTTACGGGCAATCAGCCCCAGCATTTT.